This TCR beta chain was identified during a study of CD8+ T cells in alopecia areata. Study in general: Twice daily, treated patients received 5 to 10 mg of oral tofacitinib. Treatment ran 6 to 18 months, with 6 months of follow-up afterward.

Alopecia areata patients gave lesional scalp punch biopsies and peripheral blood samples. Between the trimmed V and J ends, which lost 2 bases and 6 bases, there was a span of 11 bases. The CDR3 is made up of 13 amino acids. CDR1 and CDR2 (germline): PRHDT, FYEKMQ (reference sequence). cDNA serving as the sequencing template came from extracted, reverse transcribed RNA. Here immunoSEQ multiplex PCR was the method, and the copy in TCRdb shows in-frame clones only, minus some. The table records 180,000 or so clones, roughly 70% of them present only once. There are a few counts of this clone. This material consisted of CD8+ T cells sorted from blood, taken at week 0. This receptor was taken from a human donor with alopecia areata. The chain couples TRBV13 to TRBJ2-7, with D unclear. The CDR3 DNA is TGTGCCAGCAGCTTAAACGTCCCCTCCGAGCAGTACTTC. Translated, it gives CASSLNVPSEQYF.